What follows is one T cell receptor beta chain and its context. The antigen is undetermined. Those who donated were healthy HIV-negative adults, with no recent acute infections or vaccinations reported. The record originates from a study of shared clonotypes between healthy human individuals. Whole-study context: Contributing individuals were two females and a few males aged 18 to 49. Study-level results: Deeper or shallower sequencing was expected to change how clonotypes are shared among donors.

Assay execution took place at the deep level. The method was immunoSEQ multiplex PCR; TCRdb's version includes in-frame clones alone and lacks a portion of them. The top ten clones hold 12% of a sample with fewer than 650,000 clones, around 78% of them seen once. The length of the CDR3 is 14 residues. The trim removed 4 bases at V and 12 bases at J, leaving 6 bases unmatched. The V gene's germline CDR1 is SGHAT and CDR2 FQNNGV. The clonotype comes from a woman aged 40 to 50 in good health. Some clones in this sample may be carry-over from other donors' samples. The chain couples TRBV11-2 to TRBJ2-1; 13 bases line up with TRBD2. Sequencing used PBMCs. CDR3 in DNA: TGTGCCAGCAGCTCCGGACTAGCGGGAGATAGGCAGTTCTTC. This gives the protein CASSSGLAGDRQFF.